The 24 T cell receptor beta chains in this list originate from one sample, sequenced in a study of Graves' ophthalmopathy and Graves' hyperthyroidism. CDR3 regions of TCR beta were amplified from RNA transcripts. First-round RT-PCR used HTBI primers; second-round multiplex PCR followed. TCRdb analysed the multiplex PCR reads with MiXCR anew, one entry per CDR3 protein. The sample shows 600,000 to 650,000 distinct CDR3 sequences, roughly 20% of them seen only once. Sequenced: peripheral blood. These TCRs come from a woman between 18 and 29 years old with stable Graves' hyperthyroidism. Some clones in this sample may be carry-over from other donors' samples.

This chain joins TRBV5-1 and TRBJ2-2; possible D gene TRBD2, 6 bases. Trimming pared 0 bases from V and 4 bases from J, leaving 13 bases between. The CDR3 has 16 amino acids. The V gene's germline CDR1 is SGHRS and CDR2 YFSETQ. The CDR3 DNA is TGCGCCAGCAGCTTGGGGCCGGGGGAGAGCACCGGGGAGCTGTTTTTT. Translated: CASSLGPGESTGELFF.

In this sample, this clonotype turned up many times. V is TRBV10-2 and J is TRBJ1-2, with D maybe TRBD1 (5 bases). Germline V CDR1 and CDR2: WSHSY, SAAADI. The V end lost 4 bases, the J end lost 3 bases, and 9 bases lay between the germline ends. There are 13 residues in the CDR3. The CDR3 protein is CASSVRVDYGYTF. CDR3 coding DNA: TGCGCCAGCAGTGTCAGGGTGGACTATGGCTACACCTTC.

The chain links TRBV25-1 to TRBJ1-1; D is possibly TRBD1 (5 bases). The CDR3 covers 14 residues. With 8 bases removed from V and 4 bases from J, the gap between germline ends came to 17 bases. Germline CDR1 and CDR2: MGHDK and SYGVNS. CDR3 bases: TGTGCCAGCCGGCCTTCCAGGGTGGTCACTGAAGCTTTCTTT. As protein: CASRPSRVVTEAFF. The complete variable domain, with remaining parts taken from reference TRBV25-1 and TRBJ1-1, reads EADIYQTPRYLVIGTGKKITLECSQTMGHDKMYWYQQDPGMELHLIHYSYGVNSTEKGDLSSESTVSRIRTEHFPLTLESARPSHTSQYLCASRPSRVVTEAFFGQGTRLTVV.

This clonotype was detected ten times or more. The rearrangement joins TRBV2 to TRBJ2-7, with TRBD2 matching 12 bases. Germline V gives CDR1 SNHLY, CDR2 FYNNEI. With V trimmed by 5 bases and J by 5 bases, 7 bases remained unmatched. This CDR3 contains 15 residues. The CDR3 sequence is CASSIRLAGVDEQYF. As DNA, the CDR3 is TGTGCCAGCAGTATACGACTAGCGGGAGTAGACGAGCAGTACTTC.

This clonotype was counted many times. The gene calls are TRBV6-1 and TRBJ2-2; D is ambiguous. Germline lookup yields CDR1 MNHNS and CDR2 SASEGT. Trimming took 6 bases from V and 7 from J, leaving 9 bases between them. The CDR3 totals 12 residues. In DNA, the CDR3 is TGTGCCAGCAGAAATTCCGGCGGGGAGCTGTTTTTT. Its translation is CASRNSGGELFF.

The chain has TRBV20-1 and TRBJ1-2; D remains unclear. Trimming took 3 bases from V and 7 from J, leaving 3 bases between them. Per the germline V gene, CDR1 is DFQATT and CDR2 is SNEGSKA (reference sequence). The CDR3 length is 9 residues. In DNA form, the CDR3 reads TGCAGTGCTAGTCCTGGCTACACCTTC. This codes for CSASPGYTF.

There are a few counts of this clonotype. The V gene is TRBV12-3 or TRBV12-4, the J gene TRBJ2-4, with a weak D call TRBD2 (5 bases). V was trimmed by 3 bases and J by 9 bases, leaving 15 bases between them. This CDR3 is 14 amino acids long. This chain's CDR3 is CASSFSGEKGIQYF. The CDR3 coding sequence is TGTGCCAGCAGTTTTAGTGGGGAGAAGGGCATTCAGTACTTC.

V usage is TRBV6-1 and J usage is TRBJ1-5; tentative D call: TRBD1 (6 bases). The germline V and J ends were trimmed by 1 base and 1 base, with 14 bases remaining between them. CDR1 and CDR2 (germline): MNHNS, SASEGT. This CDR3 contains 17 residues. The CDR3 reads CASSEGGGGWSNQPQHF. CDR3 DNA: TGTGCCAGCAGTGAAGGGGGGGGGGGCTGGAGCAATCAGCCCCAGCATTTT.

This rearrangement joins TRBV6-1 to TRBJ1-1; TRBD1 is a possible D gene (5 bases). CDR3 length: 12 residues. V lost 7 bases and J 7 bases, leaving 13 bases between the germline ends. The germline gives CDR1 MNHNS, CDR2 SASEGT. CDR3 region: CASIVGAGEAFF. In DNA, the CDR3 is TGTGCCAGCATCGTCGGGGCTGGTGAAGCTTTCTTT.

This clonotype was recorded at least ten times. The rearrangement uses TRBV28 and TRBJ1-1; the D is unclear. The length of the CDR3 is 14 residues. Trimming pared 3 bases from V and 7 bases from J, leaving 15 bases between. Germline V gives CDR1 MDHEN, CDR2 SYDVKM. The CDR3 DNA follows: TGTGCCAGCAGTTTTGACGGGGATAACGGTGAAGCTTTCTTT. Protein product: CASSFDGDNGEAFF.

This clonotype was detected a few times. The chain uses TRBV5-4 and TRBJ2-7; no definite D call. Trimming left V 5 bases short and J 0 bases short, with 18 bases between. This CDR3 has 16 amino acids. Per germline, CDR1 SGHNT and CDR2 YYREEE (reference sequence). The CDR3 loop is CASRPPPTPFSYEQYF. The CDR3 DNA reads TGTGCCAGCAGGCCGCCTCCGACACCCTTCTCCTACGAGCAGTACTTC.

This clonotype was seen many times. The CDR3 sequence is CASRKTQGARVGYTF. For the CDR3, the DNA is TGTGCCAGCAGAAAGACCCAGGGGGCGCGGGTTGGCTACACCTTC. The J gene is TRBJ1-2, the V gene TRBV6-1; 8 nucleotides match TRBD1. V lost 6 bases and J lost 7; bases outside the gene matches: 13. Germline CDR1 is MNHNS and CDR2 is SASEGT. This CDR3 is built from 15 residues.

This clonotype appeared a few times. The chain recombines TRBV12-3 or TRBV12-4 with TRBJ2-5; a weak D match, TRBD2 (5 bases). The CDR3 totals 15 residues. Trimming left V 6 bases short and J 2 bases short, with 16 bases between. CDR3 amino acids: CASSLGPPGQETQYF. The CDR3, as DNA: TGTGCCAGCAGCTTGGGCCCTCCGGGGCAAGAGACCCAGTACTTC.

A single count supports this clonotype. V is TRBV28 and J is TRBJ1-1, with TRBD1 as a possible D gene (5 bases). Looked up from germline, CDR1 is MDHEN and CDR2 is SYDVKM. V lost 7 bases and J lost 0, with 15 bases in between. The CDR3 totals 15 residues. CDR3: CASNRQEIMNTEAFF. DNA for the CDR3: TGTGCCAGCAACAGGCAGGAAATTATGAACACTGAAGCTTTCTTT.

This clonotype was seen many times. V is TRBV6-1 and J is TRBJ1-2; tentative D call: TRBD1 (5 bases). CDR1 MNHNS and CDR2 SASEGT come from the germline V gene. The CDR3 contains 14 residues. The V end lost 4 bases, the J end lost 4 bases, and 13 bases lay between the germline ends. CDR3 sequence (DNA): TGTGCCAGCAGTGGGAGTGACAGATCCTATGGCTACACCTTC. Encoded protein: CASSGSDRSYGYTF.

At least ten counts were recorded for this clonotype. CDR3: CASSVFVSGANVLTF. Here the CDR3 DNA reads TGTGCCAGCAGTGTTTTTGTCTCTGGGGCCAACGTCCTGACTTTC. The genes are TRBV12-3 or TRBV12-4 and TRBJ2-6; D is ambiguous. Trimming cost V 5 bases and J 0 bases, with 8 bases left between them. The CDR3 covers 15 residues.

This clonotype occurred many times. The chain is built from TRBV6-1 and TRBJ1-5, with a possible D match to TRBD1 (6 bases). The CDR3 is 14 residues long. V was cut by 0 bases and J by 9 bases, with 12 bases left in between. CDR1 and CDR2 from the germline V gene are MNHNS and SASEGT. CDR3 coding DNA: TGTGCCAGCAGTGAAGCGTCGGGGGGCGGGCCCCAGCATTTT. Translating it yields CASSEASGGGPQHF.

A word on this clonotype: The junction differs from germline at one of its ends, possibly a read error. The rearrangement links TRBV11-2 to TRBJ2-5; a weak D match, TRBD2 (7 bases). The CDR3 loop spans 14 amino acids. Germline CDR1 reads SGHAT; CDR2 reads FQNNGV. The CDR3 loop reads CASRGGAGLETKYF. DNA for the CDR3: TGTGCCAGCAGGGGGGGGGCAGGACTGGAGACCAAGTACTTC.

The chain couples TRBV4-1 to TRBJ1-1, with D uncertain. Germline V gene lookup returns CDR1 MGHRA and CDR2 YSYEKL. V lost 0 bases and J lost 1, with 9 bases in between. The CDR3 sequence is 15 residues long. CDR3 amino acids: CASSQDDRPNTEAFF. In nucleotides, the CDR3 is TGCGCCAGCAGCCAAGATGATCGGCCGAACACTGAAGCTTTCTTT.

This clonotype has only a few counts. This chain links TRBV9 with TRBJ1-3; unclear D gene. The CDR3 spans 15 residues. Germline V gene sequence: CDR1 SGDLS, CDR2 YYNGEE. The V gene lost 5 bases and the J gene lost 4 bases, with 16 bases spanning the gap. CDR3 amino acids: CASSIEGMGGNTIYF. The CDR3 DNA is TGTGCCAGCAGTATCGAAGGGATGGGGGGAAACACCATATATTTT. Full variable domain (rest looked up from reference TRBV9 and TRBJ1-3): DSGVTQTPKHLITATGQRVTLRCSPRSGDLSVYWYQQSLDQGLQFLIQYYNGEERAKGNILERFSAQQFPDLHSELNLSSLELGDSALYFCASSIEGMGGNTIYFGEGSWLTVV.

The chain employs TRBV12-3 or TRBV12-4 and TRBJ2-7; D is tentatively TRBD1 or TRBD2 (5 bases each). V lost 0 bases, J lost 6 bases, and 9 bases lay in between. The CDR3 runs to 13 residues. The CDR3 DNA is TGTGCCAGCAGTTTAGCTAGAGGGGCCGAGCAGTACTTC. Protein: CASSLARGAEQYF.

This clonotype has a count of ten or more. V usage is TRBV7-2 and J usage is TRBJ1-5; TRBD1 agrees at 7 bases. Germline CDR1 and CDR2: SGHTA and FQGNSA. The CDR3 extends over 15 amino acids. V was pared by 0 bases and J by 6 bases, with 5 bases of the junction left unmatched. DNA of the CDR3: TGTGCCAGCAGCTTAGCTCAGGGGGTAGGTCAGCCCCAGCATTTT. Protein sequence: CASSLAQGVGQPQHF.

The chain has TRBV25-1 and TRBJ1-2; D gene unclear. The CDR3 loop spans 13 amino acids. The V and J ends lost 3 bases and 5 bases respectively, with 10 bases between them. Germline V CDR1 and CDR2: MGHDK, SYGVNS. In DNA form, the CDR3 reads TGTGCCAGCAGTGAGGGCAGCGCGTATGGCTACACCTTC. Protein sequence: CASSEGSAYGYTF.

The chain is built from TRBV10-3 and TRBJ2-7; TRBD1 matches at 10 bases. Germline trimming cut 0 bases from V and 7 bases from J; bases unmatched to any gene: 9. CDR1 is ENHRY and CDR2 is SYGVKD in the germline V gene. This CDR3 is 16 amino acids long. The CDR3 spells CAISESSWDRGGEQYF. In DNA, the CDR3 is TGTGCCATCAGTGAGTCCTCATGGGACAGGGGAGGTGAGCAGTACTTC.